The 23 T cell receptor beta chains below were found in one sample sequenced in a study of cytomegalovirus exposure and HLA in healthy donors. PCR was performed using 60 Vbeta and 13 Jbeta primers. The protocol was immunoSEQ multiplex PCR, while the TCRdb copy is restricted to in-frame clones and leaves out a portion. The sample carries 55,000 to 70,000 clones, around two thirds recorded once. The material sequenced was PBMCs. The receptors come from an older woman in good health and CMV-seropositive.

The gene calls are TRBV7-8 and TRBJ2-3; 8 positions agree with TRBD1. Per germline, CDR1 SGHVS and CDR2 FQNEAQ. The CDR3 has 13 amino acids. V gave up 5 bases and J gave up 5 bases; unmatched junction bases: 3. The CDR3 bases are TGTGCCAGCAGCAGCGACAGGGGAGATACGCAGTATTTT. This sequence encodes CASSSDRGDTQYF.

The chain combines TRBV10-3 with TRBJ1-2; the D is unclear. Germline CDR1 and CDR2: ENHRY and SYGVKD. The V end lost 0 bases, the J end lost 4 bases, and 9 bases lay between the germline ends. CDR3 length: 14 residues. DNA for the CDR3: TGTGCCATCAGTGAGTCGAGGCAAATCTATGGCTACACCTTC. Its protein is CAISESRQIYGYTF.

This clone was seen only a few times. The genes are TRBV2 and TRBJ1-1, with 8 bases identical to TRBD1. V shed 6 bases, J shed 3 bases, and the junction held 3 bases outside the gene matches. CDR3 length equals 13 residues. Germline V gene lookup returns CDR1 SNHLY and CDR2 FYNNEI. The CDR3 nucleotides are TGTGCCAGCAGCCCGGACAGGGACACTGAAGCTTTCTTT. Translation: CASSPDRDTEAFF.

The chain has TRBV27 and TRBJ2-7; TRBD1 aligns across 9 bases. Unmatched junction bases numbered 5, after V lost 4 bases and J lost 4 bases. The CDR3 runs to 14 residues. The germline V gene encodes CDR1 MNHEY and CDR2 SMNVEV (reference sequence). CDR3 in DNA: TGTGCCAGCAGTTCCTGGACAGGGGAATACGAGCAGTACTTC. As protein: CASSSWTGEYEQYF.

V and J are TRBV19 and TRBJ2-3, with unresolved D. The CDR3 is made up of 12 amino acids. Per germline, CDR1 LNHDA and CDR2 SQIVND (reference sequence). V shed 5 bases and J shed 2 bases, with 5 bases lying between them. CDR3 DNA sequence: TGTGCCAGTAGTGACAACACAGATACGCAGTATTTT. Translating gives CASSDNTDTQYF.

The rearrangement joins TRBV9 to TRBJ1-3, with 8 nucleotides matching TRBD1. The CDR3 consists of 15 residues. V was clipped by 3 bases and J by 4 bases; unmatched bases: 6. The germline gives CDR1 SGDLS, CDR2 YYNGEE. CDR3 residues: CASSGQGAGGNTIYF. Written as DNA, the CDR3 is TGTGCCAGCAGCGGCCAGGGGGCCGGGGGAAACACCATATATTTT.

The chain combines TRBV7-2 with TRBJ1-4; D uncertain. Germline lookup yields CDR1 SGHTA and CDR2 FQGNSA. V gave up 4 bases and J gave up 0 bases, with 9 bases separating them. The CDR3 consists of 15 residues. CDR3 protein: CASSSGFTTNEKLFF. The CDR3 region has the DNA TGTGCCAGCAGCTCGGGGTTTACAACTAATGAAAAACTGTTTTTT.

V gene TRBV10-3 combines with J gene TRBJ2-7; 9 positions agree with TRBD1. The germline gives CDR1 ENHRY, CDR2 SYGVKD. The CDR3 has 15 amino acids. V gave up 4 bases and J gave up 7 bases; unmatched junction bases: 11. The DNA for the CDR3 is TGTGCCATCAGTGGAGCCGGGACAGGGAATGAAGAGCAGTACTTC. Amino acids: CAISGAGTGNEEQYF.

This clone appeared once. J is TRBJ2-1 and V is TRBV27; TRBD2 is a possible D gene (6 bases). Between the trimmed V and J ends, which lost 9 bases and 9 bases, there was a span of 12 bases. Germline V gene data show CDR1 as MNHEY and CDR2 as SMNVEV (reference sequence). This CDR3 comprises 11 residues. CDR3 amino acids: CASNQEGEQFF. The CDR3 DNA is TGTGCCAGTAATCAGGAGGGTGAGCAGTTCTTC.

The V gene is TRBV4-3, the J gene TRBJ1-2, with 8 bases that match TRBD1. The CDR3 contains 16 residues. CDR1 is LGHNA and CDR2 is YSLEER in the germline V gene. The junction had 10 bases not matched to a gene; V was cut back by 3 bases and J by 4 bases. DNA of the CDR3: TGCGCCAGCAGCCATTCCTCCGGGACAGGAGTCTATGGCTACACCTTC. Translation gives CASSHSSGTGVYGYTF.

Only one count was recorded for this clone. Distinct nucleotide sequences in the sample also encode this CDR3. This chain uses TRBV2 with TRBJ1-1; tentative D call: TRBD1 (6 bases). Germline loops: CDR1 SNHLY, CDR2 FYNNEI. The CDR3 has 14 residues. Between the trimmed V and J ends, which lost 6 bases and 3 bases, there was a span of 14 bases. CDR3 region: CASRPAQGYTEAFF. In DNA, the CDR3 is TGTGCCAGCAGACCCGCGCAGGGGTACACTGAAGCTTTCTTT.

The chain combines TRBV7-9 with TRBJ1-1; TRBD1 might be the D (5 bases). In germline, CDR1 is SEHNR, CDR2 FQNEAQ (reference sequence). CDR3 length: 14 residues. Between the trimmed V and J ends, which lost 1 base and 8 bases, there was a span of 14 bases. CDR3 bases: TGTGCCAGCAGCTTAGGGGGCCGGGCGGCCGAAGCTTTCTTT. It codes for CASSLGGRAAEAFF.

V gene TRBV2 combines with J gene TRBJ1-3, with no clear D. Germline assignment: CDR1 SNHLY and CDR2 FYNNEI. Trimming took off 4 bases at V and 2 bases at J, with 15 bases between the two ends. The CDR3 is made up of 16 amino acids. The CDR3: CASSGFATEPGNTIYF. In DNA form, the CDR3 reads TGTGCCAGCAGTGGATTTGCTACAGAGCCTGGAAACACCATATATTTT.

The chain carries TRBV14 and TRBJ2-7, with D perhaps matching TRBD1 (6 bases). The CDR3 has 14 amino acids. V lost 7 bases, J lost 3 bases, and 16 bases lay in between. Germline CDR1 is SGHDN and CDR2 is FVKESK. CDR3 DNA: TGTGCCAGCAACTTCGGGACACCCTACTACGAGCAGTACTTC. Amino acid sequence: CASNFGTPYYEQYF.

This rearrangement joins TRBV11-3 to TRBJ2-6; tentatively, D is TRBD2 (7 bases). Trimming stripped 6 bases from V and 4 bases from J, with 13 bases between. This CDR3 spans 15 amino acids. Germline CDR1 is SGHNT and CDR2 is YENEEA. Here the CDR3 DNA reads TGTGCCAGCAGTAGGGGGGGGGCGGGGGCCAACGTCCTGACTTTC. Amino acid sequence: CASSRGGAGANVLTF.

This clone is termed medium-sized. Other DNA sequences in the same sample also yield this CDR3. The chain has TRBV4-3 and TRBJ1-1; weak D call: TRBD1 (5 bases). Germline loops: CDR1 LGHNA, CDR2 YSLEER. The CDR3 sequence is 14 residues long. V shed 2 bases and J shed 1 base, with 8 bases lying between them. The CDR3 region has the DNA TGCGCCAGCAGCCAACTCGGGGGGAACACTGAAGCTTTCTTT. Protein sequence: CASSQLGGNTEAFF.

Only a few counts were recorded for this clone. This sequence joins TRBV10-3 and TRBJ1-2, with TRBD1 matching 8 bases. Germline values: CDR1 ENHRY, CDR2 SYGVKD. Germline trimming cut 2 bases from V and 8 bases from J; bases unmatched to any gene: 4. CDR3 length: 13 residues. CDR3 sequence reads: CAISEQGAEGYTF. The CDR3 DNA is TGTGCCATCAGTGAGCAGGGGGCGGAAGGCTACACCTTC.

The chain carries TRBV19 and TRBJ2-2, with D perhaps matching TRBD2 (6 bases). Trimming shortened V by 8 bases and J by 4 bases, and 17 bases separated the two germline ends. CDR3 length: 15 amino acids. The V gene's germline CDR1 is LNHDA and CDR2 SQIVND (reference sequence). CDR3 DNA sequence: TGTGCCAGTGGACTGGGACCCGGGGGCACCGGGGAGCTGTTTTTT. Translated, it gives CASGLGPGGTGELFF.

V and J are TRBV5-6 and TRBJ1-1; D remains unclear. V was pared by 2 bases and J by 3 bases, with 8 bases between. The germline CDR1 and CDR2 sequences are SGHDT and YYEEEE. This CDR3 spans 13 amino acids. The CDR3 spells CASSLRRYTEAFF. DNA of the CDR3: TGTGCCAGCAGCTTACGCAGGTACACTGAAGCTTTCTTT.

This clone was counted a few times. The chain couples TRBV9 to TRBJ2-7; unclear D gene. This CDR3 is built from 15 residues. Germline V CDR1 and CDR2: SGDLS, YYNGEE. Trimming took 0 bases from V and 2 from J, leaving 12 bases between them. The CDR3 is CASSVEPTATYEQYF. The DNA of the CDR3 is TGTGCCAGCAGCGTAGAGCCCACAGCCACCTACGAGCAGTACTTC.

The chain combines TRBV7-9 with TRBJ2-7; D might be TRBD2 (6 bases). With 8 bases removed from V and 0 bases from J, the gap between germline ends came to 14 bases. Germline V gene sequence: CDR1 SEHNR, CDR2 FQNEAQ (reference sequence). The CDR3 consists of 14 residues. CDR3 nucleotide sequence: TGTGCCAGCCGGCGAGGAGGGAGCTCCTACGAGCAGTACTTC. Translation: CASRRGGSSYEQYF. Based on the CDR3 plus reference TRBV7-9 and TRBJ2-7, the full variable domain is DTGVSQNPRHKITKRGQNVTFRCDPISEHNRLYWYRQTLGQGPEFLTYFQNEAQLEKSRLLSDRFSAERPKGSFSTLEIQRTEQGDSAMYLCASRRGGSSYEQYFGPGTRLTVT.

V gene TRBV19 combines with J gene TRBJ2-7; D is unresolved. From germline, CDR1 is LNHDA and CDR2 SQIVND (reference sequence). The CDR3 covers 15 residues. Trimming shortened V by 3 bases and J by 0 bases, and 12 bases separated the two germline ends. The CDR3 sequence: CASSIMSRASYEQYF. DNA of the CDR3: TGTGCCAGTAGTATTATGTCGAGAGCCTCCTACGAGCAGTACTTC. Full variable domain (missing parts from reference TRBV19 and TRBJ2-7): DGGITQSPKYLFRKEGQNVTLSCEQNLNHDAMYWYRQDPGQGLRLIYYSQIVNDFQKGDIAEGYSVSREKKESFPLTVTSAQKNPTAFYLCASSIMSRASYEQYFGPGTRLTVT.

A few counts support this clone. This chain joins TRBV27 and TRBJ2-3; unclear D gene. The germline V and J ends were trimmed by 3 bases and 2 bases, with 15 bases remaining between them. There are 16 residues in the CDR3. Per the germline V gene, CDR1 is MNHEY and CDR2 is SMNVEV (reference sequence). CDR3 sequence reads: CASSFFLGQFTDTQYF. CDR3 DNA: TGTGCCAGCAGTTTTTTCCTAGGTCAGTTCACAGATACGCAGTATTTT.